Listed below are T cell receptor beta chains from one sample, sequenced in a study of T cells in Graves' hyperthyroidism and ophthalmopathy. TCRdb independently ran MiXCR on the multiplex PCR reads; one entry per CDR3 protein. The data hold hundreds of thousands of distinct CDR3 sequences, with approximately 42% observed a single time. Sequencing was carried out using peripheral blood or thyroid tissue (not recorded which). The receptors derive from an adult man with Graves' disease, either hyperthyroidism or ophthalmopathy (not recorded which). Both conserved end residues are part of each CDR3. The order of the fields is D gene, V gene, clone size, J gene, CDR3 DNA, CDR3 protein. The D gene is left open where the match is weak. Some rows have no size entry. The others give once, few or many, or a class for an expanded clone.

TRBD2	TRBV2	NA	TRBJ2-7	TGTGCCAGCAGCGTAGCGGGAGTTCGAGCCTACGAGCAGTACTTC	CASSVAGVRAYEQYF
TRBD1	TRBV11-2	NA	TRBJ2-7	TGTGCCAGCAGCATCACAGGGGGGCGACCCTACGAGCAGTACTTC	CASSITGGRPYEQYF
NA	TRBV7-2	NA	TRBJ2-2	TGTGCCAGCAACGTGGTAGGGACCTATACTGGGGAGCTGTTTTTT	CASNVVGTYTGELFF
TRBD1	TRBV10-3	NA	TRBJ1-4	TGTGCCAGCAGCGTTCACAGGGGAGCTAATGAAAAACTGTTTTTT	CASSVHRGANEKLFF
TRBD1	TRBV19	many	TRBJ2-2	TGTGCCAGTAGTAGATACAGGGGGCGAAACACCGGGGAGCTGTTTTTT	CASSRYRGRNTGELFF
NA	TRBV7-3	many	TRBJ1-2	TGTGCCAGCAGCGTGTCCGATCAGGGAGTCTATGGCTACACCTTC	CASSVSDQGVYGYTF
TRBD2	TRBV20-1	NA	TRBJ2-7	TGCAGTGCTAGTCCACTAGCGATCTCCTACGAGCAGTACTTC	CSASPLAISYEQYF
NA	TRBV5-1	NA	TRBJ1-2	TGCGCCAGCAGCTTGTCTCAGACACCCCAAGGGGACGATGGCTACACCTTC	CASSLSQTPQGDDGYTF
TRBD1	TRBV5-1	NA	TRBJ2-5	TGCGCCAGCAGTACGACCGGGACAGGGCCTGGGACCCAGTACTTC	CASSTTGTGPGTQYF
NA	TRBV9	NA	TRBJ1-1	TGTGCCAGCGACCCTACTGGTGACACTGAAGCTTTCTTT	CASDPTGDTEAFF
NA	TRBV20-1	few	TRBJ1-1	TGCAGTGCTAGCAATCAGGGGAACACTGAAGCTTTCTTT	CSASNQGNTEAFF
TRBD2	TRBV25-1	NA	TRBJ2-5	TGTGCCAGCAGCGCTGTCCGGGGGGTTGTAGAGACCCAGTACTTC	CASSAVRGVVETQYF
NA	TRBV7-2	NA	TRBJ2-7	TGTGCCAGCAGCCAAGATGCCCCTGGACGGCAGGGAGGTACGCAGTACTTC	CASSQDAPGRQGGTQYF
NA	TRBV7-9	once	TRBJ1-2	TGTGCCAGCAGTTTGAGACGGGGGGCCAATGGCTACACCTTC	CASSLRRGANGYTF
NA	TRBV10-3	NA	TRBJ1-2	TGTGCCGGAACGGACAGCGGGTCTTATGGCTACACCTTC	CAGTDSGSYGYTF
NA	TRBV20-1	many	TRBJ1-5	TGCAGTGCTGCGCGGGCAGCTTATAGCAATCAGCCCCAGCATTTT	CSAARAAYSNQPQHF
TRBD1	TRBV7-2	NA	TRBJ1-1	TGTGCCAGCAGCTTGCGACAGGGCGGCGCTGAAGCTTTCTTT	CASSLRQGGAEAFF
TRBD1	TRBV5-4	few	TRBJ2-7	TGTGCCAGCAGTTACGTCCAGGGGGCATACGAGCAGTACTTC	CASSYVQGAYEQYF
TRBD1	TRBV7-2	many	TRBJ2-7	TGTGCCAGCAGCTCCTCCGGACAGGGCTACGAGCAGTACTTC	CASSSSGQGYEQYF
TRBD1	TRBV6-5	many	TRBJ2-7	TGTGCCAGCAGTAGCTCGACAGGGGAGAACGAGCAGTACTTC	CASSSSTGENEQYF
TRBD1	TRBV20-1	NA	TRBJ1-2	TGCAGTGCCCAAGATCGGCGGGGACAGGGGTTCGAGTATGGCTACACCTTC	CSAQDRRGQGFEYGYTF
TRBD1	TRBV12-3/TRBV12-4	NA	TRBJ1-1	TGTGCCAGCAGGGCCTCAGGGGGAGCGGCTTTCTTT	CASRASGGAAFF
NA	TRBV5-1	NA	TRBJ2-7	TGCGCCAGCAGCGGGGGGGGGCCCACCTACGAGCAGTACTTC	CASSGGGPTYEQYF
NA	TRBV6-6	few	TRBJ1-2	TGTGCCAGCAGACAAGGGGCTTCTAGCGGCTACACCTTC	CASRQGASSGYTF
NA	TRBV2	many	TRBJ1-4	TGTGCCAGCAGTGAAGCCAGGGGAGTCGAAAAACTGTTTTTT	CASSEARGVEKLFF
NA	TRBV5-6	many	TRBJ1-6	TGTGCCAGCAGCTCGTCCGCCTCTAATTCACCCCTCCACTTT	CASSSSASNSPLHF
TRBD1	TRBV6-5	NA	TRBJ2-7	TGTGCCAGCAGTTACCACTTGGGACAGGGGGCCTACGAGCAGTACTTC	CASSYHLGQGAYEQYF
NA	TRBV7-9	many	TRBJ1-1	TGTGCCAGCACCCAATATCCGGGCACTGAAGCTTTCTTT	CASTQYPGTEAFF
NA	TRBV2	NA	TRBJ1-5	TGTGCCAGCAGCGGTGCAGGGCAGCCCCAGCATTTT	CASSGAGQPQHF
NA	TRBV7-8	few	TRBJ1-5	TGTGCCAGCAGCTTAGGGGGCGGAGCCGGAGATCGTATCAATCAGCCCCAGCATTTT	CASSLGGGAGDRINQPQHF
TRBD1	TRBV20-1	few	TRBJ1-6	TGCAGTGCTAGACGACAGGGGATGAGTTGGGATTCACCCCTCCACTTT	CSARRQGMSWDSPLHF
NA	TRBV20-1	many	TRBJ1-2	TGCAGTGCTAGAGATGGGCCGAACGGCTACACCTTC	CSARDGPNGYTF
NA	TRBV7-9	many	TRBJ1-1	TGTGCCAGCAGTCTTACGACAGATACAGGAGCTTTCTTT	CASSLTTDTGAFF
NA	TRBV2	NA	TRBJ1-6	TGTGCCAGCAAGAAAAGGGGACTAGCGGGGCCGCCCCACTTT	CASKKRGLAGPPHF
TRBD2	TRBV12-3/TRBV12-4	few	TRBJ2-5	TGTGCCAGCAGTTTGGGCGGGCGGGAGCAAGAGACCCAGTACTTC	CASSLGGREQETQYF
TRBD1	TRBV10-3	NA	TRBJ1-1	TGTGCCATCAGTGGGACAGGAGATGAAGCTTTCTTT	CAISGTGDEAFF
NA	TRBV12-3/TRBV12-4	NA	TRBJ1-3	TGTGCCAGCAGTCACCTGAGTTCGTCAGGAAACACCATATATTTT	CASSHLSSSGNTIYF
NA	TRBV5-6	few	TRBJ2-5	TGTGCCAGCAGCTTGGCCTCGGGATTGAACCAAGAGACCCAGTACTTC	CASSLASGLNQETQYF
TRBD1	TRBV20-1	NA	TRBJ2-5	TGCAGTGCTAGCCTAGACAGGGGTGGAGAGACCCAGTACTTC	CSASLDRGGETQYF
TRBD2	TRBV25-1	many	TRBJ2-7	TGTGCCAGCAGTGAGACTAGCGGGGCCCGGATTAGCTCCTACGAGCAGTACTTC	CASSETSGARISSYEQYF
TRBD1	TRBV29-1	NA	TRBJ1-1	TGCAGCATCAGGACAGGGGGCACTGAAGCTTTCTTT	CSIRTGGTEAFF
TRBD1	TRBV7-6	few	TRBJ2-7	TGTGCCAGCAGAGTCGGGACAGGGGGCTACGAGCAGTACTTC	CASRVGTGGYEQYF